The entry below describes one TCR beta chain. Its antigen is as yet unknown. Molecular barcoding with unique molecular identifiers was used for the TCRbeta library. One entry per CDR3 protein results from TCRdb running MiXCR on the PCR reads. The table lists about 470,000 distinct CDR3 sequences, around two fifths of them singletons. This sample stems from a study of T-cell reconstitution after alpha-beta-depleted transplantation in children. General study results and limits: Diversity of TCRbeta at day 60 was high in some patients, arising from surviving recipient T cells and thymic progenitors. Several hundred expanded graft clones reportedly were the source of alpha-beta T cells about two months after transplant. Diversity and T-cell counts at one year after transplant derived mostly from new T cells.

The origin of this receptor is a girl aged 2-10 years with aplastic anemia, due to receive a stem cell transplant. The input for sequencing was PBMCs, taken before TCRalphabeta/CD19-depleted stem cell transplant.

CDR3 in amino acids: CASSFFLARGGELFF. Here the CDR3 DNA reads TGTGCCAGCAGTTTTTTCCTAGCGCGGGGCGGGGAGCTGTTTTTT. This rearrangement joins TRBV12-3 or TRBV12-4 to TRBJ2-2, with TRBD2 as a possible D gene (6 bases). Trimming removed 3 bases from V and 7 bases from J, with 15 bases in between. CDR3 length: 15 amino acids.